This passage covers 22 T cell receptor beta chains from one sample sequenced in a study of human T cells and chemical hapten exposure. One entry per CDR3 protein results from TCRdb running MiXCR on the RACE reads. The sample includes more than 150,000 distinct CDR3 sequences, under 30% of them seen just once. As for time point: patch test 3, about 24 weeks after DPC sensitization. The treatment is: therapeutic diphenylcyclopropenone sensitization with weekly scalp DPC. Sequences were derived from whole blood, sampled in connection with sensitization to the hapten diphenylcyclopropenone (DPC). These receptors were taken from a woman in her thirties or forties with alopecia areata. Some clones in this sample may be carry-over from other donors' samples.

The rearrangement links TRBV20-1 to TRBJ2-1; no definite D call. The CDR3 is 14 amino acids. Germline CDR1 is DFQATT and CDR2 is SNEGSKA (reference sequence). V was pared by 1 base and J by 0 bases, with 7 bases between. The CDR3 bases are TGCAGTGCTAGAGGATCCGTCTCCTACAATGAGCAGTTCTTC. Its protein product is CSARGSVSYNEQFF.

This sequence joins TRBV4-2 and TRBJ1-1; D uncertain. CDR3 length equals 15 residues. CDR1 and CDR2 from the germline V gene are LGHNA and YNFKEQ. The ends were cut back, 0 bases at V and 0 bases at J, with 8 bases in the middle. CDR3 in DNA: TGTGCCAGCAGCCAAGAAAGGTTAATGAACACTGAAGCTTTCTTT. Translating gives CASSQERLMNTEAFF.

The chain recombines TRBV29-1 with TRBJ2-7; D possibly corresponds to TRBD1 (5 bases). There are 13 residues in the CDR3. Germline V gene data show CDR1 as SQVTM and CDR2 as ANQGSEA. The V gene lost 7 bases and the J gene lost 0 bases, with 13 bases spanning the gap. CDR3: CSAETAASYEQYF. CDR3 bases: TGCAGCGCAGAGACAGCCGCCTCCTACGAGCAGTACTTC.

This chain joins TRBV2 and TRBJ2-2, with D unclear. The CDR3 loop spans 11 amino acids. V lost 7 bases and J lost 7, with 7 bases in between. Germline V gene data show CDR1 as SNHLY and CDR2 as FYNNEI. CDR3 sequence reads: CASTLYGELFF. The CDR3 DNA is TGTGCCAGCACCCTTTACGGGGAGCTGTTTTTT.

This clonotype was detected ten times or more. The CDR3 coding sequence is TGCGCCAGCAGCCAAGTGACAGGGGTGGTCGAGCAGTACTTC. This sequence encodes CASSQVTGVVEQYF. The chain combines TRBV4-1 with TRBJ2-7; TRBD1 agrees at 8 bases. CDR1 MGHRA and CDR2 YSYEKL come from the germline V gene. The CDR3 covers 14 residues. With V trimmed by 1 base and J by 6 bases, 5 bases remained unmatched.

The chain is built from TRBV7-2 and TRBJ2-1; no clear D. CDR1 is SGHTA, CDR2 FQGNSA, per germline. Trimming took off 1 base at V and 5 bases at J, with 6 bases between the two ends. The CDR3 runs 13 residues. Written as DNA, the CDR3 is TGTGCCAGCAGCTTAGGGCCCGACAATGAGCAGTTCTTC. This codes for CASSLGPDNEQFF.

There are a few counts of this clonotype. The V call is TRBV6-2 or TRBV6-3, the J call TRBJ2-1; perhaps TRBD2 as D (7 bases). Deletions cut 5 bases from V and 0 bases from J, with 26 bases between. The CDR3 is made up of 20 amino acids. The germline CDR1 and CDR2 sequences are MNHEY and SVGEGT. The CDR3 region has the DNA TGTGCCAGCAGTCACACTCGTCGGACACAGGGAGGGGGCTCCTACAATGAGCAGTTCTTC. This sequence encodes CASSHTRRTQGGGSYNEQFF.

V gene TRBV4-2 combines with J gene TRBJ1-3; tentatively, D is TRBD1 (6 bases). Trimming removed 5 bases from V and 0 bases from J, with 11 bases in between. The CDR3 length is 15 residues. Germline V gives CDR1 LGHNA, CDR2 YNFKEQ. CDR3 sequence (DNA): TGTGCCAGCAGCGTATACAGGGACTCTGGAAACACCATATATTTT. Amino acid sequence: CASSVYRDSGNTIYF.

A few counts support this clonotype. V usage is TRBV7-2 and J usage is TRBJ2-6, with no clear D. Per germline, CDR1 SGHTA and CDR2 FQGNSA. The CDR3 is made up of 17 amino acids. Trimming pared 5 bases from V and 0 bases from J, leaving 14 bases between. CDR3 residues: CASSPILVYSGANVLTF. The CDR3 region has the DNA TGTGCCAGCAGCCCTATCTTGGTTTACTCTGGGGCCAACGTCCTGACTTTC.

The CDR3 DNA sequence: TGTGCCAGCAGTGACTATAGCACAGATACGCAGTATTTT. Protein: CASSDYSTDTQYF. The chain couples TRBV6-5 to TRBJ2-3; a possible D gene is TRBD2 (5 bases). Germline CDR1 MNHEY, CDR2 SVGAGI. V shed 5 bases and J shed 0 bases, with 6 bases lying between them. The CDR3 extends over 13 amino acids.

The chain couples TRBV29-1 to TRBJ2-1; TRBD2 might be the D (5 bases). V lost 4 bases and J lost 4, with 11 bases in between. CDR1 SQVTM and CDR2 ANQGSEA come from the germline V gene. The CDR3 has 13 residues. The CDR3 DNA follows: TGCAGCGTTGCGTCCGGCGGGTACAATGAGCAGTTCTTC. Its translation is CSVASGGYNEQFF.

The chain links TRBV6-2 or TRBV6-3 to TRBJ2-7; D gene uncertain. CDR1 MNHEY and CDR2 SVGEGT come from the germline V gene. Trimming removed 0 bases from V and 3 bases from J, with 12 bases in between. The CDR3 totals 15 residues. The CDR3 region is CASSYSAATNYEQYF. Written as DNA, the CDR3 is TGTGCCAGCAGTTACTCGGCGGCCACCAACTACGAGCAGTACTTC.

This clonotype was observed a handful of times. The chain couples TRBV25-1 to TRBJ2-7; 7 bases match TRBD1. The CDR3 is 16 residues long. Per the germline V gene, CDR1 is MGHDK and CDR2 is SYGVNS. The ends lost 3 bases at V and 3 bases at J; junction bases unmatched: 11. In DNA form, the CDR3 reads TGTGCCAGCAGTGACGGCACCGGGACAGAGGGCTACGAGCAGTACTTC. Its translation: CASSDGTGTEGYEQYF.

The V gene is TRBV5-1, the J gene TRBJ2-7, with TRBD2 matching over 11 bases. Germline CDR1 and CDR2: SGHRS and YFSETQ. This CDR3 is 16 amino acids long. Trimming cost V 7 bases and J 2 bases; bases outside gene matches: 11. The CDR3 loop reads CASRESGTSGPYEQYF. The CDR3 nucleotides read TGCGCCAGCCGGGAATCGGGGACTAGCGGACCCTACGAGCAGTACTTC.

This chain links TRBV20-1 with TRBJ2-5, with D possibly TRBD2 on 5 matching bases. V was shortened by 5 bases and J by 5 bases, with 12 bases between the two germline ends. Germline CDR1 is DFQATT and CDR2 is SNEGSKA (reference sequence). This CDR3 has 12 amino acids. Here the CDR3 DNA reads TGCAGTGCTTTGGACTCATCCGAGACCCAGTACTTC. Protein sequence: CSALDSSETQYF.

The V and J genes are TRBV29-1 and TRBJ2-7; TRBD2 matches 7 bases. In germline, CDR1 is SQVTM, CDR2 ANQGSEA. This CDR3 region has 14 residues. The ends lost 3 bases at V and 2 bases at J; junction bases unmatched: 7. CDR3 in amino acids: CSVEERGVTYEQYF. The CDR3 DNA reads as TGCAGCGTTGAGGAGCGGGGCGTGACCTACGAGCAGTACTTC.

This chain connects TRBV20-1 to TRBJ1-1; 8 bases are a match to TRBD1. Trimming cost V 4 bases and J 1 base; bases outside gene matches: 17. This CDR3 spans 18 amino acids. The germline V gene encodes CDR1 DFQATT and CDR2 SNEGSKA (reference sequence). The CDR3 sequence: CSATGTPYSGGWNTEAFF. For the CDR3, the DNA is TGCAGTGCTACTGGGACCCCCTATTCAGGGGGCTGGAACACTGAAGCTTTCTTT.

This clonotype appeared a few times. The rearrangement joins TRBV27 to TRBJ2-7; maybe TRBD1 (5 bases). In germline, CDR1 is MNHEY, CDR2 SMNVEV (reference sequence). This CDR3 is built from 14 residues. Trimming shortened V by 2 bases and J by 6 bases, and 14 bases separated the two germline ends. CDR3 amino acids: CASSLSRQMGEQYF. The CDR3 DNA is TGTGCCAGCAGTTTAAGTAGACAGATGGGCGAGCAGTACTTC.

The chain links TRBV7-9 to TRBJ2-1; a possible D gene is TRBD2 (5 bases). Germline CDR1 and CDR2: SEHNR and FQNEAQ (reference sequence). The CDR3 is 15 amino acids. Trimming left V 5 bases short and J 0 bases short, with 11 bases between. Written as DNA, the CDR3 is TGTGCCAGCAGCGGAGGTGGTAGCTCCTACAATGAGCAGTTCTTC. This codes for CASSGGGSSYNEQFF.

This clonotype has a handful of counts. The gene calls are TRBV7-2 and TRBJ1-6; TRBD1 aligns across 7 bases. V lost 2 bases to trimming and J lost 11 bases; unmatched junction nucleotides: 9. Germline loops: CDR1 SGHTA, CDR2 FQGNSA. CDR3 size: 15 residues. The CDR3 sequence: CASSLMTGSGAPLHF. In DNA, the CDR3 is TGTGCCAGCAGCTTAATGACAGGGTCAGGGGCACCCCTCCACTTT. The full variable domain, in which reference TRBV7-2 and TRBJ1-6 provide the parts outside the CDR3, is GAGVSQSPSNKVTEKGKDVELRCDPISGHTALYWYRQSLGQGLEFLIYFQGNSAPDKSGLPSDRFSAERTGGSVSTLTIQRTQQEDSAVYLCASSLMTGSGAPLHFGNGTRLTVT.

This clonotype has just a few counts. The rearrangement uses TRBV7-9 and TRBJ2-5; no firm D call. Germline CDR1 reads SEHNR; CDR2 reads FQNEAQ (reference sequence). The ends were cut back, 5 bases at V and 5 bases at J, with 9 bases in the middle. There are 12 residues in the CDR3. CDR3 DNA: TGTGCCAGCAGCCAAGGCTCGGAGACCCAGTACTTC. As protein: CASSQGSETQYF.

The chain couples TRBV7-9 to TRBJ2-3; D is unresolved. The CDR3 sequence is 13 residues long. Per the germline V gene, CDR1 is SEHNR and CDR2 is FQNEAQ (reference sequence). V was pared by 5 bases and J by 6 bases, with 12 bases between. The CDR3 here is CASSVDFRDTQYF. The CDR3 region has the DNA TGTGCCAGCAGCGTAGATTTTAGGGATACGCAGTATTTT.